The sequence of this T cell receptor (beta chain) was determined in a study of neoadjuvant nivolumab and ipilimumab in lung cancer. General observations from the study: Only two of four nivolumab-treated tumors gained richness and clonality by surgery. Resected tumors had greater TCR richness and clonality than uninvolved lung.

This CDR3 is built from 14 residues. Germline loops: CDR1 SEHNR, CDR2 FQNEAQ (reference sequence). Between the trimmed V and J ends, which lost 5 bases and 6 bases, there was a span of 17 bases. This clone was counted a few times. Its matching antigen is unknown. Method: immunoSEQ multiplex PCR; TCRdb's copy keeps in-frame clones and lacks some. The sample has 25,000 to 30,000 clones, 82% seen once. Material: tumor tissue, obtained after neoadjuvant nivolumab, alone or with ipilimumab, at or shortly before surgery. This receptor was obtained from an adult with non-small cell lung cancer. V gene TRBV7-9 combines with J gene TRBJ2-7, with D possibly being TRBD1 (5 bases). CDR3 sequence (DNA): TGTGCCAGCAGCCCGGACAAGGGCGAGGTCGAGCAGTACTTC. It is translated as CASSPDKGEVEQYF.